This is a list of T cell receptor beta chains from one sample in a study of cytomegalovirus exposure and HLA in healthy donors. Generated by immunoSEQ multiplex PCR, the TCRdb table keeps only in-frame clones and is missing some. The profile shows about 130,000 clones, approximately 82% of them singletons. The sample consisted of PBMCs. These receptors were taken from a man aged 25-40 years in good health and CMV-seropositive. The CDR3 runs from the conserved cysteine through the conserved F or W. The D gene is left open where the match is weak. Size is omitted from some rows. Given values are once, few, many or a class for expanded clones.

-	TRBJ2-2	-	TRBV19	TGTGCCAGTAGTATTGACTTGGGGGCACCCGGGGAGCTGTTTTTT	CASSIDLGAPGELFF
-	TRBJ2-1	-	TRBV7-2	TGTGCCAGCAGCTTAGACGCCCTAGCTTACAATGAGCAGTTCTTC	CASSLDALAYNEQFF
-	TRBJ1-1	-	TRBV6-6	TGTGCCAGCACTCACGCGGGGGTATACCCGAACACTGAAGCTTTCTTT	CASTHAGVYPNTEAFF
-	TRBJ2-1	-	TRBV9	TGTGCCAGCAGCGTACAGGGGAAGGCCTCCTACAATGAGCAGTTCTTC	CASSVQGKASYNEQFF
-	TRBJ1-2	TRBD1	TRBV10-2	TGCGCCAGCAGTGGGGACAGGGCGTATGGCTACACCTTC	CASSGDRAYGYTF
-	TRBJ2-5	-	TRBV27	TGTGCCAGCAGTTACCGAACACCCCAAGAGACCCAGTACTTC	CASSYRTPQETQYF
-	TRBJ2-2	TRBD2	TRBV5-4	TGTGCCAGCAGCCGCGGGGGACTGAACACCGGGGAGCTGTTTTTT	CASSRGGLNTGELFF
-	TRBJ1-2	-	TRBV11-2	TGTGCCAGCAGCTTAGCGCCAGGGTACTATGGCTACACCTTC	CASSLAPGYYGYTF
-	TRBJ1-1	-	TRBV6-6	TGTGCCAGCACCTTAGGGGGAGGGTTCGCTGAAGCTTTCTTT	CASTLGGGFAEAFF
few	TRBJ1-1	-	TRBV7-3	TGTGCCAGCAGCCCGAGTAGGGGGAACACTGAAGCTTTCTTT	CASSPSRGNTEAFF
-	TRBJ2-7	-	TRBV18	TGTGCCAGCTCACCCCAGACTGACTCCTACGAGCAGTACTTC	CASSPQTDSYEQYF
many	TRBJ2-7	-	TRBV27	TGTGCCAGCAGTTTGGCCCAGTCCTACGAGCAGTACTTC	CASSLAQSYEQYF
-	TRBJ1-3	-	TRBV28	TGTGCCAGCAGTTTGGGGGGGCTGGGAAACACCATATATTTT	CASSLGGLGNTIYF
-	TRBJ1-2	TRBD1	TRBV6-5	TGTGCCAGCAGTTACTCAGGGACAGGGGGAAACTATGGCTACACCTTC	CASSYSGTGGNYGYTF
-	TRBJ2-2	TRBD2	TRBV18	TGTGCCAGCTCACCTATTCTAGCGGGCACCGGGGAGCTGTTTTTT	CASSPILAGTGELFF
-	TRBJ2-3	-	TRBV30	TGTGCCTGGGCCCCGGGGATCACAGATACGCAGTATTTT	CAWAPGITDTQYF
-	TRBJ2-1	-	TRBV5-4	TGTGCCAGCAGCACCTGGGACTCGTTTACCTACAATGAGCAGTTCTTC	CASSTWDSFTYNEQFF
-	TRBJ2-5	-	TRBV9	TGTGCCAGCAGCGTACGGCCCGGGGTAGAGACCCAGTACTTC	CASSVRPGVETQYF
-	TRBJ2-2	TRBD2	TRBV10-3	TGTGCCATCAGTGAAATAGCGGGAGGTAGCACCGGGGAGCTGTTTTTT	CAISEIAGGSTGELFF
-	TRBJ2-7	-	TRBV5-1	TGCGCCAGCAGCTTGGGCTCCGGGGGTTTTTACGAGCAGTACTTC	CASSLGSGGFYEQYF
-	TRBJ2-3	-	TRBV11-2	TGTGCCAGCAGCTCGTCAGATACGCAGTATTTT	CASSSSDTQYF
-	TRBJ2-1	-	TRBV27	TGTGCCAGCAGTTCTATCCCGACAGTCTCTCTCGGCAATGAGCAGTTCTTC	CASSSIPTVSLGNEQFF
few	TRBJ2-7	-	TRBV27	TGTGCCAGCAGTTTGCAGGGGCCCTACGAGCAGTACTTC	CASSLQGPYEQYF
-	TRBJ1-1	TRBD1	TRBV19	TGTGCCAGTAGCTCGGGACAGTTTATGAACACTGAAGCTTTCTTT	CASSSGQFMNTEAFF
-	TRBJ2-7	TRBD2	TRBV30	TGTGCCTGGAGTTACGCGGGAGGGTGGGGCGAGCAGTACTTC	CAWSYAGGWGEQYF
-	TRBJ2-5	TRBD1	TRBV10-1	TGCGCCAGCAGTGTGGGACAGGGTAACCAAGAGACCCAGTACTTC	CASSVGQGNQETQYF
-	TRBJ2-3	TRBD2	TRBV7-9	TGTGCCAGCAGCTTAGCAGGGATGCGTAGCGGGGGAGATACGCAGTATTTT	CASSLAGMRSGGDTQYF
few	TRBJ1-2	TRBD1	TRBV7-2	TGTGCCAGCAGCCCGCGGGACAGCGGCTACACCTTC	CASSPRDSGYTF
once	TRBJ2-7	TRBD2	TRBV18	TGTGCCAGCTCACTGGGTAGCGGGAGGACTACCTACGAGCAGTACTTC	CASSLGSGRTTYEQYF
-	TRBJ2-1	TRBD2	TRBV9	TGTGCCAGCAGCGCCGGAGGGACTAGCGGGGGAATCTACAATGAGCAGTTCTTC	CASSAGGTSGGIYNEQFF
-	TRBJ1-3	TRBD1	TRBV27	TGTGCCAGCAGTCCGGTGTCGACAGGGGCTGGAAACACCATATATTTT	CASSPVSTGAGNTIYF
-	TRBJ1-5	-	TRBV7-2	TGTGCCAGCAGCCCTCGGGGATTTTACCAGCCCCAGCATTTT	CASSPRGFYQPQHF
-	TRBJ1-1	-	TRBV6-6	TGTGCCAGCAGTCCCTACGCAGGGGCGCCGAACACTGAAGCTTTCTTT	CASSPYAGAPNTEAFF
-	TRBJ1-4	-	TRBV4-2	TGTGCCAGCACCCCTGTCTACGAAACCTCTAATGAAAAACTGTTTTTT	CASTPVYETSNEKLFF
-	TRBJ2-1	-	TRBV11-3	TGTGCCAGCAGCTTAGGACTAGTGGGTGAGCAGTTCTTC	CASSLGLVGEQFF
-	TRBJ1-1	-	TRBV5-4	TGTGCCAGCAGCCCCTCCCCGTCACAGGGTGAAGCTTTCTTT	CASSPSPSQGEAFF
-	TRBJ1-2	-	TRBV14	TGTGCCAGCAGGACGGAGGATGGCTACACCTTC	CASRTEDGYTF
-	TRBJ2-7	-	TRBV25-1	TGTGCCAGCAGTGAACCCAGGGGCCGGGTCGAGCAGTACTTC	CASSEPRGRVEQYF
-	TRBJ1-1	-	TRBV7-9	TGTGCCAGCAGATCCCGGGTAGTGGAGACTGAAGCTTTCTTT	CASRSRVVETEAFF
-	TRBJ2-7	TRBD1	TRBV10-3	TGTGCCATCAGAACCACGGGACAGGACTACGAGCAGTACTTC	CAIRTTGQDYEQYF
-	TRBJ2-2	TRBD2	TRBV7-8	TGTGCCAGCAGCTGGGAGACTAGCTGGGCCGGGGAGCTGTTTTTT	CASSWETSWAGELFF
-	TRBJ2-3	-	TRBV18	TGTGCCAGCTCACCCACCCTGCAGGGATACACAGATACGCAGTATTTT	CASSPTLQGYTDTQYF
-	TRBJ2-1	TRBD2	TRBV29-1	TGCAGCGTTGAGGTAGCGGGGGGGGTCTATGAGCAGTTCTTC	CSVEVAGGVYEQFF
-	TRBJ1-2	TRBD1	TRBV29-1	TGCAGCGTCCCCGGGACAGGGGGCCTTGACTATGGCTACACCTTC	CSVPGTGGLDYGYTF
-	TRBJ2-5	TRBD2	TRBV11-2	TGTGCCAGCAGCTCATCCTCGGGGGGGGGACAAGAGACCCAGTACTTC	CASSSSSGGGQETQYF
-	TRBJ2-7	TRBD2	TRBV4-1	TGCGCCAGCAGCCAGGGACTAGCGGGGGGGCTGACCTACGAGCAGTACTTC	CASSQGLAGGLTYEQYF
-	TRBJ2-1	-	TRBV29-1	TGCAGTGGGGGCAGGGTCGATGAGCAGTTCTTC	CSGGRVDEQFF
once	TRBJ2-1	-	TRBV5-1	TGCGCCAGCAGAACCAGTACCGGACTGAGTGGGGAGCAGTTCTTC	CASRTSTGLSGEQFF
-	TRBJ2-2	-	TRBV7-9	TGTGCCAGCAGCCAAACAACTACGCGCCGGGAGCTGTTTTTT	CASSQTTTRRELFF
-	TRBJ2-7	-	TRBV6-5	TGTGCCAGCAGTTCCCTACCCGGGGGAGCCTACGAGCAGTACTTC	CASSSLPGGAYEQYF
-	TRBJ2-5	-	TRBV2	TGTGCCAGCAGTGAAAGATTGGGAGGGGGGAGGACCCAGTACTTC	CASSERLGGGRTQYF
-	TRBJ2-7	-	TRBV6-5	TGTGCCAGCAGTGGACAGCTTAACTACGAGCAGTACTTC	CASSGQLNYEQYF
-	TRBJ2-3	-	TRBV6-6	TGTGCCAGCAGCCAGGCGACTAACACAGATACGCAGTATTTT	CASSQATNTDTQYF